This TCR beta chain was found in a study of blood T cell repertoires in COVID-19. In the study's own analysis: Nucleated cell counts were estimated from reference gene primer amplification. Sequenced by immunoSEQ multiplex PCR; TCRdb stores in-frame clones only, minus some. From that table come the V and J calls and clone size; the DNA was used to work out D and trimming. Among about 180,000 clones, approximately 88% were seen once, and the ten largest hold approximately 2.9%. CDR3 length equals 17 residues. CDR1 is MNHEY, CDR2 SMNVEV, per germline (reference sequence). The J segment lost 0 bases and the V segment lost 2 bases, leaving 5 bases of the junction unmatched.

The chain carries TRBV27 and TRBJ1-3; 9 bases match TRBD1. The sample comprised peripheral blood. This clonotype was obtained from a woman aged 55-69 years with acute or convalescent COVID-19. CDR3 coding DNA: TGTGCCAGCAGTTTAGGAGGACAGGGGAGCTCTGGAAACACCATATATTTT. This encodes CASSLGGQGSSGNTIYF.